This TCR beta chain was profiled in a study of cytomegalovirus exposure and HLA in healthy donors. The study's findings and limits: Reports credit the classifier with highly specific, highly sensitive diagnosis of cytomegalovirus status. One later analysis, an examination of the roughly 130 validation repertoires, found that first-cohort TCR clusters tended to co-occur in them. Specific recognition of CMV antigens was confirmed in vitro for a few chains (all CMV-associated).

The CDR3 covers 14 residues. V was trimmed by 5 bases and J by 0 bases, leaving 8 bases between them. Germline V gives CDR1 SQVTM, CDR2 ANQGSEA. Concerning this clone: Its antigen remains unknown.

The assay was immunoSEQ multiplex PCR, and TCRdb's table has in-frame clones only and misses some. The sample records over 100,000 clones, about 90% being singletons. This chain connects TRBV29-1 to TRBJ2-6, with D possibly TRBD1 on 6 matching bases. The TCR sequence derives from a man aged 25 to 45 in good health and CMV-seronegative. Specimen: PBMCs. CDR3 sequence reads: CSVTGSSGANVLTF. CDR3 DNA: TGCAGCGTTACAGGGAGCTCTGGGGCCAACGTCCTGACTTTC.